This T cell receptor (beta chain) is from a study of Tregs in tolerant kidney transplant recipients. Germline V gene sequence: CDR1 DFQATT, CDR2 SNEGSKA (reference sequence). The CDR3 consists of 11 residues. Deletions cut 0 bases from V and 6 bases from J, with 5 bases between. Study-level findings and limits: In tolerant patients, donor-specific Tregs outgrew total Tregs, suggesting antigen-driven expansion. Tregs expanded with activated donor B cells seemed most donor-specific. Nucleotide sequences could not be compared across some patients' samples due to primer changes.

Note on this clone: Its cognate antigen is unknown.

The data were produced by immunoSEQ multiplex PCR, yet TCRdb's version contains in-frame clones alone and is incomplete. The sample includes 85,000 to 100,000 clones, 93% of them seen just once. The genes are TRBV20-1 and TRBJ1-1; no definite D call. Sample: CD4+ T cells from blood, taken before the transplant. This receptor was identified in a human donor who received a combined kidney and bone marrow transplant. As DNA, the CDR3 is TGCAGTGCTAGAGATTGGCCTGAAGCTTTCTTT. It codes for CSARDWPEAFF.